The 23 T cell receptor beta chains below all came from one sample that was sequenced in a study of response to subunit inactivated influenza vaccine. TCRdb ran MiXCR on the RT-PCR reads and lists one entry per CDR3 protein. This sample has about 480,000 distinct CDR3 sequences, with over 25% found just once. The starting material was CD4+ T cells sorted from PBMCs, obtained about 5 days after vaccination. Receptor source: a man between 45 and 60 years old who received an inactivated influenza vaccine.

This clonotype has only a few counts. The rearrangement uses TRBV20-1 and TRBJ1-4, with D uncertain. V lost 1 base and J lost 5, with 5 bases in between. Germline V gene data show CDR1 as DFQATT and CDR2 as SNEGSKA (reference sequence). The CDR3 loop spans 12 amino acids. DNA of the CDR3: TGCAGTGCTAGAGCGGGGAATGAAAAACTGTTTTTT. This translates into CSARAGNEKLFF.

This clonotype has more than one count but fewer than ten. DNA for the CDR3: TGTGCCAGCAGCCCCGCAAGGGACAGGAACACCGGGGAGCTGTTTTTT. Translated, it gives CASSPARDRNTGELFF. V is TRBV28 and J is TRBJ2-2; 7 nucleotides agree with TRBD1. This CDR3 is 16 amino acids long. Germline assignment: CDR1 MDHEN and CDR2 SYDVKM. The trim removed 6 bases at V and 1 base at J, leaving 8 bases unmatched.

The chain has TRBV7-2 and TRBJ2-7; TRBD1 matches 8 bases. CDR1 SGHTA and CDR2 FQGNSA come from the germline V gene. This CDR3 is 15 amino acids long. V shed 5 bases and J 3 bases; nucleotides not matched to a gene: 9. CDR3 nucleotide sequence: TGTGCCAGCAGCCAGACCCCCGGGACAGGCTACGAGCAGTACTTC. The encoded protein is CASSQTPGTGYEQYF.

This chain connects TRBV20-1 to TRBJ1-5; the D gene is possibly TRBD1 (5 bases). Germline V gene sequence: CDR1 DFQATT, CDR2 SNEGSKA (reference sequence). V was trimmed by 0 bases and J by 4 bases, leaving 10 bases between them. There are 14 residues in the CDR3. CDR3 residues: CSARDGTANQPQHF. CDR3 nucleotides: TGCAGTGCTAGAGACGGGACGGCAAATCAGCCCCAGCATTTT.

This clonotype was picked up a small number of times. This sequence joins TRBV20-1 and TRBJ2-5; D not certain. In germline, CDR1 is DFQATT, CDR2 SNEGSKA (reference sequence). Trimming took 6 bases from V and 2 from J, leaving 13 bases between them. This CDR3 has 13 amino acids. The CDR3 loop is CSATPRGQETQYF. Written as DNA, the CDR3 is TGCAGTGCCACGCCTCGCGGTCAAGAGACCCAGTACTTC.

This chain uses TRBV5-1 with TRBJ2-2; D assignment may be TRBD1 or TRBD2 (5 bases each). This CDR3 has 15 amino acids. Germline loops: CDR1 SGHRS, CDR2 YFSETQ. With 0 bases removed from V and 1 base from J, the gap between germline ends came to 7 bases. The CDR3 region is CASSLGGENTGELFF. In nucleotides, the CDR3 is TGCGCCAGCAGCTTGGGAGGGGAGAACACCGGGGAGCTGTTTTTT.

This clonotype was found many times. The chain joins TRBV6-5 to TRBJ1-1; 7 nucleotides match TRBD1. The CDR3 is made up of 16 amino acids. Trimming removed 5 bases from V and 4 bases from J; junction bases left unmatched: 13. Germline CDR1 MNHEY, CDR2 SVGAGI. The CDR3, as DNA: TGTGCCAGCAGTCTACAGGGGACGGGGGGAGGCACTGAAGCTTTCTTT. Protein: CASSLQGTGGGTEAFF.

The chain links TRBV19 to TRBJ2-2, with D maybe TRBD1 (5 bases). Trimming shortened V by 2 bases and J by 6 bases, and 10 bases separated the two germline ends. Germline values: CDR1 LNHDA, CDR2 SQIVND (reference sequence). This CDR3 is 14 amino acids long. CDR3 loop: CASSIQGRAGELFF. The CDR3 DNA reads TGTGCCAGTAGTATACAGGGTCGGGCCGGGGAGCTGTTTTTT.

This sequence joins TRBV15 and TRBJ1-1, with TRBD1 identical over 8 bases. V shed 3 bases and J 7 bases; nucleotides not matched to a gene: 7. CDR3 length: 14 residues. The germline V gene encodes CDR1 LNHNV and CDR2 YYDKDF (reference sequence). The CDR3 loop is CATSRDRVRGEAFF. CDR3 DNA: TGTGCCACCAGCAGGGACAGGGTGCGCGGTGAAGCTTTCTTT.

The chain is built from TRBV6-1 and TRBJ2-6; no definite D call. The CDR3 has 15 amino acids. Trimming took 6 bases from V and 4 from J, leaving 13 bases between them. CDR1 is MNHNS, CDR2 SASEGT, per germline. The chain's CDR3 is CASRSPPPGANVLTF. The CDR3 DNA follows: TGTGCCAGCAGGTCGCCTCCTCCGGGGGCCAACGTCCTGACTTTC.

The CDR3 DNA reads TGTGCCAGCAGCTTAGCATCGCGGACCCAGTACTTC. This codes for CASSLASRTQYF. The chain couples TRBV7-2 to TRBJ2-5; D is unresolved. This CDR3 spans 12 amino acids. Germline V gene data show CDR1 as SGHTA and CDR2 as FQGNSA. V lost 0 bases and J lost 7, with 6 bases in between.

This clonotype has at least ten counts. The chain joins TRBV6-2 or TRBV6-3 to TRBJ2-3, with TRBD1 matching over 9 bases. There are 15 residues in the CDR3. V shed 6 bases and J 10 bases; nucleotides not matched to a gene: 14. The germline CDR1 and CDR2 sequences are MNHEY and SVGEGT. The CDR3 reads CASSTEGTGLVPQYF. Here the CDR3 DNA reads TGTGCCAGCAGCACCGAGGGGACAGGGCTGGTCCCGCAGTATTTT.

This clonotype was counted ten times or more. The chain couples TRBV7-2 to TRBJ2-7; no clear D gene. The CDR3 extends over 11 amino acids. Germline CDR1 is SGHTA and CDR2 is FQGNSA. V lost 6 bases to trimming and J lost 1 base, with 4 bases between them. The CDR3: CASSLSYEQYF. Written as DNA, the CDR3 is TGTGCCAGCAGTTTATCCTACGAGCAGTACTTC.

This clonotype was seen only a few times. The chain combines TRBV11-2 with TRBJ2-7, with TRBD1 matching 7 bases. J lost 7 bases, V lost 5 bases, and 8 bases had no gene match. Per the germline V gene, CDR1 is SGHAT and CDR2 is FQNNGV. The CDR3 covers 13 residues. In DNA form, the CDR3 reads TGTGCCAGCAGCACTGGACAGGTCGGGGAGCAGTACTTC. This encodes CASSTGQVGEQYF.

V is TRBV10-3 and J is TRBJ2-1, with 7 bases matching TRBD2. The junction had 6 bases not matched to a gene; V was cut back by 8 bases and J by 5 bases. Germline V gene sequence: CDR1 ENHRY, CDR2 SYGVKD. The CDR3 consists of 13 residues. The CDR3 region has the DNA TGTGCCATCGGACTAGGTCTGAACAATGAGCAGTTCTTC. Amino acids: CAIGLGLNNEQFF.

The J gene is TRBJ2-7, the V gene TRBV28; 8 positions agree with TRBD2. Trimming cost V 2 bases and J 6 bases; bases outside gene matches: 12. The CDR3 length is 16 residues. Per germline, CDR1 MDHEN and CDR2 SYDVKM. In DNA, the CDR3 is TGTGCCAGCAGTTTAAAAGCGGGGGAACCCCCGAGCGAGCAGTACTTC. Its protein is CASSLKAGEPPSEQYF. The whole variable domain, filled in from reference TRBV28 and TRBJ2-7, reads DVKVTQSSRYLVKRTGEKVFLECVQDMDHENMFWYRQDPGLGLRLIYFSYDVKMKEKGDIPEGYSVSREKKERFSLILESASTNQTSMYLCASSLKAGEPPSEQYFGPGTRLTVT.

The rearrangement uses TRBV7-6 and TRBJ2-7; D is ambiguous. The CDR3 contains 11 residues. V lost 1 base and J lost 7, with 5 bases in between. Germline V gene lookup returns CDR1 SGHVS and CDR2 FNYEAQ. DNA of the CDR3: TGTGCCAGCAGCTTAGAGTCAGAGCAGTACTTC. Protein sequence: CASSLESEQYF.

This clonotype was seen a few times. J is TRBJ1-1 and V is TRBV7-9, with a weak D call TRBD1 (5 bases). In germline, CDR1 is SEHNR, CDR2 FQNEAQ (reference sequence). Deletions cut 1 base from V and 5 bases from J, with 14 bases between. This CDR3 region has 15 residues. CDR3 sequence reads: CASSLELGGRTEAFF. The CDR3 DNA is TGTGCCAGCAGCTTAGAGCTCGGGGGACGGACTGAAGCTTTCTTT.

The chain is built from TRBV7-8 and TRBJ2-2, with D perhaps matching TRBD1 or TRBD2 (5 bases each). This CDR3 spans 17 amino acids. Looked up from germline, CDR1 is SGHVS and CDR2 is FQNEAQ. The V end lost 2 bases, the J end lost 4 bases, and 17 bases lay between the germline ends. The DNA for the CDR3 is TGTGCCAGCAGCTTAATGGGACGGCCCTCGGGCACCGGGGAGCTGTTTTTT. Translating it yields CASSLMGRPSGTGELFF.

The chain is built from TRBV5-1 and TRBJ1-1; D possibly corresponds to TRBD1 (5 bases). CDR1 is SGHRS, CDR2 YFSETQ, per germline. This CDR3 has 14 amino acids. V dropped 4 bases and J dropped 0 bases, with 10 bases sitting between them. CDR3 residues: CASSETAMNTEAFF. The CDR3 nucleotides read TGCGCCAGCAGCGAGACAGCGATGAACACTGAAGCTTTCTTT.

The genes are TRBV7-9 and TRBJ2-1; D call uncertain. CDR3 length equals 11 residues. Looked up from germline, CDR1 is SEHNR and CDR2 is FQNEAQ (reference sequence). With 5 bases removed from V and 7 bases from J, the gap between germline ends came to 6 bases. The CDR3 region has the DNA TGTGCCAGCAGCGTGATGAATGAGCAGTTCTTC. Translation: CASSVMNEQFF.

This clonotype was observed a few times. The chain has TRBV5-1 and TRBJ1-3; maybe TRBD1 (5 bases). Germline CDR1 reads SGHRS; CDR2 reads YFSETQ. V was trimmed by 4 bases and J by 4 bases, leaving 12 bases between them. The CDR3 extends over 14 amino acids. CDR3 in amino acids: CASSVEGRGNTIYF. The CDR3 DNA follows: TGCGCCAGCAGCGTTGAGGGGCGGGGAAACACCATATATTTT.

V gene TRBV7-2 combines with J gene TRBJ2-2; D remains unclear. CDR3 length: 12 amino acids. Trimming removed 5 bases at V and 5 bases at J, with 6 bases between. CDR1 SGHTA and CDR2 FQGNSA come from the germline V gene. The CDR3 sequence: CASSRETGELFF. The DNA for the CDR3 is TGTGCCAGCAGCAGGGAAACCGGGGAGCTGTTTTTT.